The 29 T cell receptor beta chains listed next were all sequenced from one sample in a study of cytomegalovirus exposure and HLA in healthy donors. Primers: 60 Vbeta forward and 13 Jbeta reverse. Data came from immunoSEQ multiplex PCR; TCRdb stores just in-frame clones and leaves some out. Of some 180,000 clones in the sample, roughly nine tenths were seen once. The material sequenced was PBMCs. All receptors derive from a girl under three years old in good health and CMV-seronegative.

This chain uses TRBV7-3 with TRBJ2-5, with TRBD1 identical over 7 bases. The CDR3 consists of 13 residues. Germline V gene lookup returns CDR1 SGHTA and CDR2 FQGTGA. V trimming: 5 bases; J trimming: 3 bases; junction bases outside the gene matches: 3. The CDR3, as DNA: TGTGCCAGCAGCCACGGACAGGAAGAGACCCAGTACTTC. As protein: CASSHGQEETQYF.

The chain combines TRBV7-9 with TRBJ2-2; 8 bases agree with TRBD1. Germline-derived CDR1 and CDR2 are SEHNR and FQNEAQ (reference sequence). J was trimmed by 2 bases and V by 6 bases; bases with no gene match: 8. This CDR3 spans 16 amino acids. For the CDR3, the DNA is TGTGCCAGCAGTTTATCTGACAGGGGTAACACCGGGGAGCTGTTTTTT. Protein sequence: CASSLSDRGNTGELFF.

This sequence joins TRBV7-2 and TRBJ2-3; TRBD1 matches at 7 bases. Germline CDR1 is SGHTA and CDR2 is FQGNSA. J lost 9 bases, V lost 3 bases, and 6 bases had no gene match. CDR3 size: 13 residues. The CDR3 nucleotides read TGTGCCAGCAGCTTCATCGACAGGGACACGCAGTATTTT. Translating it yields CASSFIDRDTQYF.

The DNA for the CDR3 is TGTGCCAGCAGCGTAGACCCGGGAAGGAGTTCACCCCTCCACTTT. Residues: CASSVDPGRSSPLHF. The J gene is TRBJ1-6, the V gene TRBV9; D unclear. The CDR3 is made up of 15 amino acids. V was trimmed by 0 bases and J by 9 bases, leaving 13 bases between them. In germline, CDR1 is SGDLS, CDR2 YYNGEE.

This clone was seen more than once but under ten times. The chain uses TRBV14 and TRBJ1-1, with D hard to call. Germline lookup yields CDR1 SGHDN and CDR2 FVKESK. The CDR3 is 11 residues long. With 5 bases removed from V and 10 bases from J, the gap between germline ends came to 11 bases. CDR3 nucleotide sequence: TGTGCCAGCAGCTCCGGTCCCGTAGCTTTCTTT. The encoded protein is CASSSGPVAFF.

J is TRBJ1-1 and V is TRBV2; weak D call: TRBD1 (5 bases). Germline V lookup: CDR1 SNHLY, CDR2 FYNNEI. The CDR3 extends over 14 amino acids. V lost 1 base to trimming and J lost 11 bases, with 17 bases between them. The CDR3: CASSEGRGYPPAFF. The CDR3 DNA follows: TGTGCCAGCAGTGAAGGACGGGGGTACCCGCCGGCTTTCTTT.

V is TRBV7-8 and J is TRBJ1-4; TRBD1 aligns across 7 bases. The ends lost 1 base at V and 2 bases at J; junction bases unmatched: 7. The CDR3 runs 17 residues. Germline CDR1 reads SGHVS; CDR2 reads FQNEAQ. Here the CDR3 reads CASSLGVKGATNEKLFF. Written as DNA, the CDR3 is TGTGCCAGCAGCTTAGGGGTCAAGGGGGCCACTAATGAAAAACTGTTTTTT.

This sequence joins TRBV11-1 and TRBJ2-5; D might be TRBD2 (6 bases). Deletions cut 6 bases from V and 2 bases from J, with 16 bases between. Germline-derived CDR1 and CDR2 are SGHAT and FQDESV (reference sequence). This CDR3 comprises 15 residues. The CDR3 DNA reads TGTGCCAGCAGTTACCAGCGACTAGGGCAAGAGACCCAGTACTTC. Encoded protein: CASSYQRLGQETQYF.

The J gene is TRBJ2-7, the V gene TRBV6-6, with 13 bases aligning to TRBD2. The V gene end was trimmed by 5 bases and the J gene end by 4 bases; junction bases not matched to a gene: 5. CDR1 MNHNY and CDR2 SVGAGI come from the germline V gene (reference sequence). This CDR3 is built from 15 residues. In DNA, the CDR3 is TGTGCCAGCAGTATCGGACTAGCGGGAGCGTACGAGCAGTACTTC. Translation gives CASSIGLAGAYEQYF.

The CDR3 region is CASERGSTDTQYF. In DNA, the CDR3 is TGTGCCAGCGAGCGGGGAAGCACAGATACGCAGTATTTT. V gene TRBV6-6 combines with J gene TRBJ2-3; 7 bases map to TRBD2. Germline values: CDR1 MNHNY, CDR2 SVGAGI (reference sequence). The CDR3 runs to 13 residues. Unmatched junction bases numbered 2, after V lost 8 bases and J lost 0 bases.

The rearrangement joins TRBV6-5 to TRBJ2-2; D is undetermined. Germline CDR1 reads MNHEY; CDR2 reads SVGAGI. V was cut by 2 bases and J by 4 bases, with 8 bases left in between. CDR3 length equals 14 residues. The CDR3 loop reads CASSYGTVTGELFF. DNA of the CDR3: TGTGCCAGCAGTTACGGTACAGTCACCGGGGAGCTGTTTTTT.

CDR3 in amino acids: CASSLTFAQGHEQYF. The CDR3 bases are TGTGCCAGCAGCTTAACGTTTGCACAGGGCCACGAGCAGTACTTC. V and J are TRBV7-3 and TRBJ2-7; maybe TRBD1 (6 bases). The CDR3 totals 15 residues. Germline CDR1 and CDR2: SGHTA and FQGTGA. Trimming took 0 bases from V and 5 from J, leaving 14 bases between them. Filled out from reference TRBV7-3 and TRBJ2-7, the complete variable domain reads GAGVSQTPSNKVTEKGKYVELRCDPISGHTALYWYRQSLGQGPEFLIYFQGTGAADDSGLPNDRFFAVRPEGSVSTLKIQRTERGDSAVYLCASSLTFAQGHEQYFGPGTRLTVT.

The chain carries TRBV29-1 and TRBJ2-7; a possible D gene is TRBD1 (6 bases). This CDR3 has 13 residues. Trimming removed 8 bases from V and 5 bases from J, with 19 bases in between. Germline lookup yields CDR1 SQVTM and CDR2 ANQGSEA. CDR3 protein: CSFLGHTNHEQYF. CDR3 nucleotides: TGCAGCTTTCTGGGACACACGAACCACGAGCAGTACTTC.

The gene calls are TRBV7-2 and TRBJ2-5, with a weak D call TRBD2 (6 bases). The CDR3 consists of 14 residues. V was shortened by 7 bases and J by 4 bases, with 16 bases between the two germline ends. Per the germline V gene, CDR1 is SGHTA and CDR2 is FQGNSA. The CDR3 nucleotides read TGTGCCAGCAAAGGGACTCAGTTATCAGAGACCCAGTACTTC. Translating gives CASKGTQLSETQYF. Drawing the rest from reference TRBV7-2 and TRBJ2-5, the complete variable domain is GAGVSQSPSNKVTEKGKDVELRCDPISGHTALYWYRQSLGQGLEFLIYFQGNSAPDKSGLPSDRFSAERTGGSVSTLTIQRTQQEDSAVYLCASKGTQLSETQYFGPGTRLLVL.

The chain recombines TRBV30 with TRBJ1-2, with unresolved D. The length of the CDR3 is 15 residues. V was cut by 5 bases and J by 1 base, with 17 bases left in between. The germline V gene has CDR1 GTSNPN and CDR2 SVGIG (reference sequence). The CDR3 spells CAWGEGGENNYGYTF. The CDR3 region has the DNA TGTGCCTGGGGTGAAGGCGGGGAGAATAACTATGGCTACACCTTC.

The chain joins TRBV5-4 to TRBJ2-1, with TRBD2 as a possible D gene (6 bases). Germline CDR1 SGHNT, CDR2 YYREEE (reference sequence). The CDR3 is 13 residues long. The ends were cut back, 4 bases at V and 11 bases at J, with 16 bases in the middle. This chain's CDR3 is CASSGTEGPKQFF. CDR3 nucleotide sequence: TGTGCCAGCAGCGGGACGGAGGGCCCTAAGCAGTTCTTC.

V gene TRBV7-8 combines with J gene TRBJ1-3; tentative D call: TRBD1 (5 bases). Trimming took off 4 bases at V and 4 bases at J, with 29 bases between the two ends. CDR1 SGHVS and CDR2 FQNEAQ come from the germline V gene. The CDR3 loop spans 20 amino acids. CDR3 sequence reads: CASSSRFRVRRPTSGNTIYF. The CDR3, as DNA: TGTGCCAGCAGCTCGCGATTCAGGGTTCGCCGGCCAACCTCAGGAAACACCATATATTTT.

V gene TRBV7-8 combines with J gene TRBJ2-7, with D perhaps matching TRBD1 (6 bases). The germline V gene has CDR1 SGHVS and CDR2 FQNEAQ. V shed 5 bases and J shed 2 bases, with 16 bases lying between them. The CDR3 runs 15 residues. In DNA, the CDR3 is TGTGCCAGCAGCCGCTCATCCGGACAGACCTACGAGCAGTACTTC. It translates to CASSRSSGQTYEQYF.

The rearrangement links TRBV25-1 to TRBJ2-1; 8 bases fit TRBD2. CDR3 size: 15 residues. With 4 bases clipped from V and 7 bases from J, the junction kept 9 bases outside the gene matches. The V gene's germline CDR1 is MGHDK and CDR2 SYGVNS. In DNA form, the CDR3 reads TGTGCCAGCAGTGGAGCGGGAGCGCTGGGAAATGAGCAGTTCTTC. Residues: CASSGAGALGNEQFF.

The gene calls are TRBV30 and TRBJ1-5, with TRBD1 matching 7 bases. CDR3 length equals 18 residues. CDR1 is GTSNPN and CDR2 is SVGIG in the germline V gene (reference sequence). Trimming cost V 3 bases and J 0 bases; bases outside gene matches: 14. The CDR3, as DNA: TGTGCCTGGAGGGGGCAGGGGGGCTTACCCCATAGCAATCAGCCCCAGCATTTT. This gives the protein CAWRGQGGLPHSNQPQHF.

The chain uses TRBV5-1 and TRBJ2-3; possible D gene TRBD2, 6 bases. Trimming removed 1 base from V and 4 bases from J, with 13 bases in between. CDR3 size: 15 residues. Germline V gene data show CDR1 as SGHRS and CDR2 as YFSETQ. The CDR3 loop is CASSLSRGMSDTQYF. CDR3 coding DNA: TGCGCCAGCAGCTTGAGCCGCGGGATGTCAGATACGCAGTATTTT.

The CDR3 reads CASRSTGEPNNEQFF. Written as DNA, the CDR3 is TGTGCCAGCAGATCAACAGGGGAACCCAACAATGAGCAGTTCTTC. The chain uses TRBV27 and TRBJ2-1; TRBD1 matches 7 bases. V lost 6 bases and J lost 5; bases outside the gene matches: 10. In germline, CDR1 is MNHEY, CDR2 SMNVEV (reference sequence). This CDR3 comprises 15 residues.

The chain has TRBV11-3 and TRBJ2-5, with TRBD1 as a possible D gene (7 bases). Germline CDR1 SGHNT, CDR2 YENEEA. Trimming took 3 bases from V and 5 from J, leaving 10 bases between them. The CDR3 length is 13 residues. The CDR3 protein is CASSFGGGETQYF. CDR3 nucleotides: TGTGCCAGCAGCTTCGGAGGGGGCGAGACCCAGTACTTC.

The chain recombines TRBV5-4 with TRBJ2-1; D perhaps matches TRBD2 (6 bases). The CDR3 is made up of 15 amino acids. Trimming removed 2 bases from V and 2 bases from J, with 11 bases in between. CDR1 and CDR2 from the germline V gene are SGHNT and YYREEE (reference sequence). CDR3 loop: CASSFREIPYNEQFF. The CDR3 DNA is TGTGCCAGCAGCTTCCGGGAGATCCCCTACAATGAGCAGTTCTTC.

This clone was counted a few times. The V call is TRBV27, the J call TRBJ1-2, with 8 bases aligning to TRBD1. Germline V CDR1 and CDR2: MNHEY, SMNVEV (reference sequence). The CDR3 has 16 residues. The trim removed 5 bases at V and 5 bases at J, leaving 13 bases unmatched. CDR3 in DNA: TGTGCCAGCAGTATAGACCGTCAGGGGGCGGAATATGGCTACACCTTC. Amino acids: CASSIDRQGAEYGYTF.

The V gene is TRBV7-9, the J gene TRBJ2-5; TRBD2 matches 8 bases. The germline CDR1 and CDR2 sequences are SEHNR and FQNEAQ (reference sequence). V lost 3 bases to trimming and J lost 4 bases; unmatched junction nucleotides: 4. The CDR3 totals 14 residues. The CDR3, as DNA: TGTGCCAGCAGCTTCGGGGGGGAAGGAGAGACCCAGTACTTC. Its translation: CASSFGGEGETQYF.

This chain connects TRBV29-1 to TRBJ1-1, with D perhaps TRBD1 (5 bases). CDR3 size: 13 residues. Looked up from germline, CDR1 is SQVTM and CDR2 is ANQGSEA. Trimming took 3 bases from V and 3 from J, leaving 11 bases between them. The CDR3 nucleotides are TGCAGCGTTGATCAAGGGGCGTACACTGAAGCTTTCTTT. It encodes CSVDQGAYTEAFF.

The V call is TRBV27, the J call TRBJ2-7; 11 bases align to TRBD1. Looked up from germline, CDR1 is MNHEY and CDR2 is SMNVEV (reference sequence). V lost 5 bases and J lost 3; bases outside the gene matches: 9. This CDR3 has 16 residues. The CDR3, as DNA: TGTGCCAGCAGTCTCATTCCCGGGACAGGGGGCTACGAGCAGTACTTC. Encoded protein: CASSLIPGTGGYEQYF.

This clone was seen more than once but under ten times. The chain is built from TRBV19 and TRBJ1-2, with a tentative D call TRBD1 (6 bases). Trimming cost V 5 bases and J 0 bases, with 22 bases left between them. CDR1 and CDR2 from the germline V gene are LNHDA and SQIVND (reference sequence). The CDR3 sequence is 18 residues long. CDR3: CASSVKVDSLRANYGYTF. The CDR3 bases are TGTGCCAGTAGTGTGAAGGTGGACAGCCTCAGAGCTAACTATGGCTACACCTTC.